This TCR beta chain came from a study of cytomegalovirus exposure and HLA in healthy donors. With 60 Vbeta and 13 Jbeta primers, the PCR was carried out. Data came from immunoSEQ multiplex PCR; TCRdb stores just in-frame clones and leaves some out. This table has 150,000 to 160,000 clones, around three quarters appearing once. This clone showed up just a few times. The sequencing sample was made of PBMCs. The TCR originated in a woman aged 40 to 50 in good health and CMV-seronegative.

The CDR3 sequence is CASSLAVVNDRDGYEQYF. In DNA form, the CDR3 reads TGCGCCAGCAGCTTGGCCGTTGTAAACGACAGGGATGGGTACGAGCAGTACTTC. This chain joins TRBV5-1 and TRBJ2-7; TRBD1 agrees at 7 bases. After removal of 0 bases from V and 4 bases from J, the junction contained 16 bases not matched to a gene. CDR1 and CDR2 (germline): SGHRS, YFSETQ. This CDR3 is 18 amino acids long.